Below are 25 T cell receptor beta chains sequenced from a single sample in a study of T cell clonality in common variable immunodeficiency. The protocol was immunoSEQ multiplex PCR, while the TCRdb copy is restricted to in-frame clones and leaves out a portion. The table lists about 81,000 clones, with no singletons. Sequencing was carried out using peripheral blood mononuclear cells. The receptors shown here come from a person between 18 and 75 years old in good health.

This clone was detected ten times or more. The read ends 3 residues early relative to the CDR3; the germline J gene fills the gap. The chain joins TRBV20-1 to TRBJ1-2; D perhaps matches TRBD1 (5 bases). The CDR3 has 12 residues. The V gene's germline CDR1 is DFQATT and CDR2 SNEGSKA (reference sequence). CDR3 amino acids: CSAKGVVGGYTF. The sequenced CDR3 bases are TGCAGTGCTAAAGGGGTGGTTGGGGGC.

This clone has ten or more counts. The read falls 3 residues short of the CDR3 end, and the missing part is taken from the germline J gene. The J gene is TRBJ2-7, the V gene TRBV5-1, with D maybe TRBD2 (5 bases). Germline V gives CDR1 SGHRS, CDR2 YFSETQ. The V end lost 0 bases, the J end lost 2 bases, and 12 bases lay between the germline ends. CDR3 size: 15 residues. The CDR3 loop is CASSLAGGLAYEQYF. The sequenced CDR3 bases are TGCGCCAGCAGCTTGGCCGGCGGGTTGGCCTACGAG.

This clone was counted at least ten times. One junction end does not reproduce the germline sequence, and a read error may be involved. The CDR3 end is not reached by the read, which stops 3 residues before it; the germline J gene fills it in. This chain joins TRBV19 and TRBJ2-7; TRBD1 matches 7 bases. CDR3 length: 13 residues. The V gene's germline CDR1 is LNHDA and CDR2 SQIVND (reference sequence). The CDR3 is CASTGTASHEQYF. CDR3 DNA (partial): TGTGCCAGTACGGGGACAGCCTCCCACGAG. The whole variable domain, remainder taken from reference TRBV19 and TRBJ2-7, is DGGITQSPKYLFRKEGQNVTLSCEQNLNHDAMYWYRQDPGQGLRLIYYSQIVNDFQKGDIAEGYSVSREKKESFPLTVTSAQKNPTAFYLCASTGTASHEQYFGPGTRLTVT.

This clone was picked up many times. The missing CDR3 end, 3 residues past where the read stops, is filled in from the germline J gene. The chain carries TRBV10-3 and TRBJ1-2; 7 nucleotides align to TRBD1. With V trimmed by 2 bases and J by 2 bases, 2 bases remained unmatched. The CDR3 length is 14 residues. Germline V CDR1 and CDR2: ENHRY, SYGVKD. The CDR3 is CAISEGQVNYGYTF. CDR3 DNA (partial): TGTGCCATCAGTGAGGGACAGGTGAACTATGGC.

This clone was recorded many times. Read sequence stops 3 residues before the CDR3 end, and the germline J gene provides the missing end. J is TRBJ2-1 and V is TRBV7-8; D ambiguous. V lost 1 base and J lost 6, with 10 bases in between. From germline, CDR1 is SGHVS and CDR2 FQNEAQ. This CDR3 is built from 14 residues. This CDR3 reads CASSLVGQVNEQFF. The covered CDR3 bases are TGTGCCAGCAGCTTAGTGGGTCAGGTCAATGAG.

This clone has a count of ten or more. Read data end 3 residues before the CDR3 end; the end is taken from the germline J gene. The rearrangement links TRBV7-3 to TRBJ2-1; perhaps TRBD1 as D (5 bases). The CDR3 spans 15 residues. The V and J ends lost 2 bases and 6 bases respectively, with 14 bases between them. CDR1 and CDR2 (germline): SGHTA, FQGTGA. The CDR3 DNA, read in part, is TGTGCCAGCAGCTTACACGGACAACCACTCAATGAG. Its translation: CASSLHGQPLNE. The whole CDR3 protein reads CASSLHGQPLNEQFF.

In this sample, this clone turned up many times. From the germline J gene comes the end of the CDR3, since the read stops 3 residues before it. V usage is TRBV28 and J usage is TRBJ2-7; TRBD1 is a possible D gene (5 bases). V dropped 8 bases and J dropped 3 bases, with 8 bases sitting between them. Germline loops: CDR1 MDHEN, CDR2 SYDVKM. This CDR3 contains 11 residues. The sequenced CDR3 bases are TGTGCCAGCCGACAGCGCTACGAG. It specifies CASRQRYE. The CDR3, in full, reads CASRQRYEQYF.

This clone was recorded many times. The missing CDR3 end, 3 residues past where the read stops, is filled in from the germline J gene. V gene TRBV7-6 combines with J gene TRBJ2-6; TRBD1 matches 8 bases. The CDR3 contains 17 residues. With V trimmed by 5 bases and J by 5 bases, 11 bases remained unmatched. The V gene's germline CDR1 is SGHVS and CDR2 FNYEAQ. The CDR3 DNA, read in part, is TGTGCCAGCAGCCCCGACAGGGGATCCTTGTGGGCCAACGTC. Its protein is CASSPDRGSLWANV. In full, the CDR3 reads CASSPDRGSLWANVLTF.

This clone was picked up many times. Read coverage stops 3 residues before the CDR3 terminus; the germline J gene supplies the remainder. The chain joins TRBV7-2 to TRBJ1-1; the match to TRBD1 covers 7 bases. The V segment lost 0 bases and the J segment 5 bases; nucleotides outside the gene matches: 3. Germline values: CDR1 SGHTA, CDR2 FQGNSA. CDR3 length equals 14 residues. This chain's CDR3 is CASSLAPGGTEAFF. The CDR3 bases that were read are TGTGCCAGCAGCTTAGCGCCAGGGGGTACTGAA.

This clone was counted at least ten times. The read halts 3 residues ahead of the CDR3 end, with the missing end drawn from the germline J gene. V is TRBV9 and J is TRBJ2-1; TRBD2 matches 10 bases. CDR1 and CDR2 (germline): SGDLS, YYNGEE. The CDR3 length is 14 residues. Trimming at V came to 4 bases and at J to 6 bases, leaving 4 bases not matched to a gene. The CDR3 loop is CASSWASGSNEQFF. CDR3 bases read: TGTGCCAGCAGCTGGGCTAGCGGGAGCAATGAG. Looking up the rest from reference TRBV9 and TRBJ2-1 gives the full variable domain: DSGVTQTPKHLITATGQRVTLRCSPRSGDLSVYWYQQSLDQGLQFLIQYYNGEERAKGNILERFSAQQFPDLHSELNLSSLELGDSALYFCASSWASGSNEQFFGPGTRLTVL.

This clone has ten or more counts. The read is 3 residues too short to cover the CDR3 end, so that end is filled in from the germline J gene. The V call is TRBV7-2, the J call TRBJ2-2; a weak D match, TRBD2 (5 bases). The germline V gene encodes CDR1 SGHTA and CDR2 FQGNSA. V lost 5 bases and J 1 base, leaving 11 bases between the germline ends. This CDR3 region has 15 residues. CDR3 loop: CASSPGVLNTGELFF. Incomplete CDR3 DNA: TGTGCCAGCAGCCCCGGGGTCTTGAACACCGGGGAG.

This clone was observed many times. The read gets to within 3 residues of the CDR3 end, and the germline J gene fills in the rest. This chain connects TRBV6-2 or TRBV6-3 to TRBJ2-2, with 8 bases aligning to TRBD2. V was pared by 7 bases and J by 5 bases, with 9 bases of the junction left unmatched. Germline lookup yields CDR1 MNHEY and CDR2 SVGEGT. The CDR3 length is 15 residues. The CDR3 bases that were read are TGTGCCAGCAACCCCAGCGGGAGCGGTACCGGGGAG. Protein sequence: CASNPSGSGTGE. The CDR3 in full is CASNPSGSGTGELFF.

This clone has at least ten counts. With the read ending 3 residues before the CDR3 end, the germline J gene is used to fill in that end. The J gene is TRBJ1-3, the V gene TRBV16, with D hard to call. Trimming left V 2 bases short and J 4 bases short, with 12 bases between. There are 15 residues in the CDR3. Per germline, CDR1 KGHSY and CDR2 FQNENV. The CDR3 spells CASSQRCCLGNTIYF. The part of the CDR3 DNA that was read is TGTGCCAGCAGCCAAAGGTGTTGTCTGGGAAACACC.

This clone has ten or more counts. The sequenced CDR3 bases are TGTGCCAGTAAGGAGGTAAGGGGATGGAACACTGAA. This encodes CASKEVRGWNTE. The CDR3 in its entirety is CASKEVRGWNTEAFF. The gene calls are TRBV19 and TRBJ1-1; tentative D call: TRBD1 (5 bases). The sequenced fragment ends 3 residues before the CDR3 boundary, so the rest is inferred from the germline J gene. This CDR3 contains 15 residues. The germline V gene encodes CDR1 LNHDA and CDR2 SQIVND (reference sequence). Trimming took off 7 bases at V and 1 base at J, with 16 bases between the two ends.

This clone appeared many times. The CDR3 spells CASSPSNQGGEQYF. Incomplete CDR3 DNA: TGTGCCAGCAGCCCCAGTAATCAGGGTGGCGAG. This chain joins TRBV7-6 and TRBJ2-7; perhaps TRBD1 as D (5 bases). The sequence runs out 3 residues before the end of the CDR3; the remainder is reconstructed from the germline J gene. Trimming pared 5 bases from V and 6 bases from J, leaving 17 bases between. This CDR3 spans 14 amino acids. Per the germline V gene, CDR1 is SGHVS and CDR2 is FNYEAQ.

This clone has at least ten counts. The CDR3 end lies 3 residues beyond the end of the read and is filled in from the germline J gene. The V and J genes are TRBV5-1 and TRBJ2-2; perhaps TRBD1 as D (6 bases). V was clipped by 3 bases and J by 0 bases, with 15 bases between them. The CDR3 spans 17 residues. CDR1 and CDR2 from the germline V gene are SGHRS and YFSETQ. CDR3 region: CASSSRGVTSNTGELFF. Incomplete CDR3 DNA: TGCGCCAGCAGCTCCAGGGGAGTCACCTCGAACACCGGGGAG.

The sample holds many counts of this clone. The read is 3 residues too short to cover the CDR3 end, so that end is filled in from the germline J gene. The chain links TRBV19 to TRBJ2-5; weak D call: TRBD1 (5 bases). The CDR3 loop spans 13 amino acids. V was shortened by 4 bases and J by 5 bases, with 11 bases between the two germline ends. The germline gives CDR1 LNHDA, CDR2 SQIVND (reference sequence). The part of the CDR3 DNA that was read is TGTGCCAGTAGTAGACAGCCCAGCGAGACC. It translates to CASSRQPSET. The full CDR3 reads CASSRQPSETQYF. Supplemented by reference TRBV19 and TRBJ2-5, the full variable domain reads DGGITQSPKYLFRKEGQNVTLSCEQNLNHDAMYWYRQDPGQGLRLIYYSQIVNDFQKGDIAEGYSVSREKKESFPLTVTSAQKNPTAFYLCASSRQPSETQYFGPGTRLLVL.

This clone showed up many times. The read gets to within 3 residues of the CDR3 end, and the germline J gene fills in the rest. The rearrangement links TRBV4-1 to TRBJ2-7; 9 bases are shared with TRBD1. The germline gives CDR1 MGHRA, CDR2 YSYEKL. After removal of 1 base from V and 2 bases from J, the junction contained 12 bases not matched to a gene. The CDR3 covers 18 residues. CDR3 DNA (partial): TGCGCCAGCAGCCAAGCAAATTTTATAGGACAGGGGACCTACGAG. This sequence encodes CASSQANFIGQGTYE. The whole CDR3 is CASSQANFIGQGTYEQYF.

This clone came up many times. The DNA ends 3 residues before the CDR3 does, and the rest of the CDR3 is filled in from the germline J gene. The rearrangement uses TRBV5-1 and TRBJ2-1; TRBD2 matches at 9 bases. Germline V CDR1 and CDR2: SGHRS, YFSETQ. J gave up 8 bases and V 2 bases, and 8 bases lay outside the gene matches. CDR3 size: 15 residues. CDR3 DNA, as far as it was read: TGCGCCAGCAGCTTTAGTCTAGCGGGAACCCATGAG. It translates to CASSFSLAGTHE. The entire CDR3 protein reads CASSFSLAGTHEQFF.

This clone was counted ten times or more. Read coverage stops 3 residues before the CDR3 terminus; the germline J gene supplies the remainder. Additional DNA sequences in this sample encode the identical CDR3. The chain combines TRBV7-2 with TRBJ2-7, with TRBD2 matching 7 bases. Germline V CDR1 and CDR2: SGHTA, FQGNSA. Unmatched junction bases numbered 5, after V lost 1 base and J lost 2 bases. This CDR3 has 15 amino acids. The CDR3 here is CASSLGLADTYEQYF. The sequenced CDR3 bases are TGTGCCAGCAGCTTAGGACTAGCCGACACCTACGAG.

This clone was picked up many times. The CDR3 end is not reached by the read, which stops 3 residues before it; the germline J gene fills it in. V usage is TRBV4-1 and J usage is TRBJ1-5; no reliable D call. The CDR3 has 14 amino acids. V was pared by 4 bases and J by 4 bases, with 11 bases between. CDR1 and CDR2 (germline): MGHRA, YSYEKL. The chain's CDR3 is CASSLSPENQPQHF. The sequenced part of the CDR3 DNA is TGCGCCAGCAGCCTCAGTCCCGAAAATCAGCCC.

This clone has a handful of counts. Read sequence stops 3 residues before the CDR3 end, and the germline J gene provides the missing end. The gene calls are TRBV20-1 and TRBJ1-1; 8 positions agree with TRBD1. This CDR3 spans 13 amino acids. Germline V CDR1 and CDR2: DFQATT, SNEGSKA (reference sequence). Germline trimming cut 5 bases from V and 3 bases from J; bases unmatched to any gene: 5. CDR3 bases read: TGCAGTGCTCGACGACAGGGGCACACTGAA. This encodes CSARRQGHTE. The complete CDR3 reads CSARRQGHTEAFF.

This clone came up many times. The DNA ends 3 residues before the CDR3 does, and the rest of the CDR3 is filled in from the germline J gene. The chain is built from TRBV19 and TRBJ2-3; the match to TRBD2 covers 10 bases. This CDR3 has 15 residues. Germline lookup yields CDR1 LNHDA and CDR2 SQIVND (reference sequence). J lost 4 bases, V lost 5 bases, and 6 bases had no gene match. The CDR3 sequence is CASSDVAGGADTQYF. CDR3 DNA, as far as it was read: TGTGCCAGTAGTGACGTAGCGGGAGGTGCAGATACG.

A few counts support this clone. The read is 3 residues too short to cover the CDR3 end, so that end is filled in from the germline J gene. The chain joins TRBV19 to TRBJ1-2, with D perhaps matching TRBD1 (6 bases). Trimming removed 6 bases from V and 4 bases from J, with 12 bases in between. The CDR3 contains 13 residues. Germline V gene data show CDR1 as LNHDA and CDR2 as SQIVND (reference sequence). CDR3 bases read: TGTGCCAGTAGCCGACAGGTCTTCTATGGC. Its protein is CASSRQVFYG. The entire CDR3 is CASSRQVFYGYTF.

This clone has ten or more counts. The covered CDR3 bases are TGCGCCAGCAGCCCCGCCCTAGCGGTCGCGATCTACGAG. Protein product: CASSPALAVAIYE. The full CDR3 protein is CASSPALAVAIYEQYF. The chain joins TRBV5-1 to TRBJ2-7, with 7 bases matching TRBD2. The read terminates 3 residues before the CDR3 end, so the remaining end is supplied by the germline J gene. Per the germline V gene, CDR1 is SGHRS and CDR2 is YFSETQ. The CDR3 consists of 16 residues. The ends lost 4 bases at V and 3 bases at J; junction bases unmatched: 13.